The rows below give T cell receptor beta chains drawn from one sample of a study of cytomegalovirus exposure and HLA in healthy donors. Clones were read by immunoSEQ multiplex PCR, and TCRdb kept only the in-frame ones, dropping some. The data hold roughly 93,000 clones, with 76% observed a single time. The sample was PBMCs. These receptors came from a man in his forties in good health and CMV-seronegative. CDR3s include the opening cysteine and the closing phenylalanine or tryptophan. Each record gives: D gene, J gene, V gene, clone size, CDR3 protein, CDR3 DNA. The D gene is left open where the match is weak. Expanded clones are given a class, and other clones once, few, many or no size at all.

>NA|TRBJ1-1|TRBV18|NA
CASFGQLNTEAFF
TGTGCCAGCTTCGGACAGCTGAACACTGAAGCTTTCTTT
>TRBD2|TRBJ2-3|TRBV9|NA
CASSEARTSGSTDTQYF
TGTGCCAGCAGCGAGGCCCGGACTAGCGGGAGCACAGATACGCAGTATTTT
>TRBD2|TRBJ2-1|TRBV28|NA
CASSIAGGDNEQFF
TGTGCCAGCAGTATAGCGGGGGGAGACAATGAGCAGTTCTTC
>NA|TRBJ1-6|TRBV28|few
CASTNTGGSPLHF
TGTGCCAGCACAAATACGGGGGGTTCACCCCTCCACTTT
>NA|TRBJ1-5|TRBV7-6|NA
CASSLRGGQPQHF
TGTGCCAGCAGCTTAAGGGGGGGGCAGCCCCAGCATTTT
>TRBD1|TRBJ2-7|TRBV19|NA
CASSMGTGGFDEQYF
TGTGCCAGTAGTATGGGGACAGGGGGTTTCGACGAGCAGTACTTC
>TRBD2|TRBJ2-7|TRBV7-6|NA
CASSGLAGGPISYEQYF
TGTGCCAGCAGCGGACTAGCGGGGGGCCCTATCTCCTACGAGCAGTACTTC
>NA|TRBJ2-7|TRBV27|NA
CASTLVPGGTYEQYF
TGTGCCAGCACCCTGGTTCCCGGGGGAACCTACGAGCAGTACTTC
>TRBD1|TRBJ2-1|TRBV29-1|NA
CSDYRGHEQFF
TGCAGCGACTACAGGGGCCATGAGCAGTTCTTC
>NA|TRBJ1-6|TRBV27|NA
CASSFLAPTGSYNSPLHF
TGTGCCAGCAGTTTCCTCGCTCCCACAGGCTCCTATAATTCACCCCTCCACTTT
>NA|TRBJ2-7|TRBV2|NA
CANGGRFEQYF
TGTGCCAACGGGGGACGATTCGAGCAGTACTTC
>TRBD1|TRBJ2-2|TRBV19|NA
CATLTGGGTGELFF
TGTGCCACCCTTACAGGGGGTGGCACCGGGGAGCTGTTTTTT
>TRBD1|TRBJ1-4|TRBV4-1|once
CASKPGQGNEKLFF
TGCGCCAGCAAGCCGGGACAGGGGAATGAAAAACTGTTTTTT
>TRBD1|TRBJ1-3|TRBV13|few
CASSQDRAGNTIYF
TGTGCCAGCAGTCAGGACAGGGCGGGAAACACCATATATTTT
>NA|TRBJ2-1|TRBV7-9|NA
CASSFTGALVYNEQFF
TGTGCCAGCAGCTTTACAGGAGCTTTAGTTTACAATGAGCAGTTCTTC
>TRBD2|TRBJ2-3|TRBV6-5|few
CASSSGGDLTDTQYF
TGTGCCAGCAGTAGCGGGGGAGATCTCACAGATACGCAGTATTTT
>NA|TRBJ1-5|TRBV4-1|few
CASSQVNRENQPQHF
TGCGCCAGCAGCCAAGTGAACAGGGAAAATCAGCCCCAGCATTTT
>TRBD2|TRBJ2-2|TRBV27|NA
CASSRLASGESGELFF
TGTGCCAGCAGTAGGTTGGCTAGCGGGGAATCCGGGGAGCTGTTTTTT
>TRBD2|TRBJ2-5|TRBV11-2|NA
CASSLSGGRDWETQYF
TGTGCCAGCAGCCTCTCCGGCGGGAGGGACTGGGAGACCCAGTACTTC
>TRBD1|TRBJ2-1|TRBV29-1|NA
CSAQGAQDSYNEQFF
TGCAGCGCCCAGGGGGCGCAGGACTCTTACAATGAGCAGTTCTTC
>TRBD2|TRBJ2-1|TRBV6-5|NA
CASSYGGGGKYNEQFF
TGTGCCAGCAGTTACGGGGGCGGGGGGAAATACAATGAGCAGTTCTTC
>TRBD1|TRBJ1-6|TRBV5-4|NA
CASSLERTGLGNSPLHF
TGTGCCAGCAGCTTGGAACGGACAGGGCTGGGAAATTCACCCCTCCACTTT
>NA|TRBJ2-5|TRBV14|few
CASSQVLASDRQETQYF
TGTGCCAGCAGCCAAGTTCTGGCCAGCGACAGGCAAGAGACCCAGTACTTC
>TRBD2|TRBJ2-3|TRBV5-1|few
CASSLSGGETDTQYF
TGCGCCAGCAGCTTGTCTGGGGGGGAAACAGATACGCAGTATTTT
>NA|TRBJ1-5|TRBV18|NA
CASSPKTAVNQPQHF
TGTGCCAGCTCGCCGAAGACAGCCGTCAATCAGCCCCAGCATTTT
>TRBD1|TRBJ1-3|TRBV4-1|NA
CASSQTGPGNTIYF
TGCGCCAGCAGCCAGACAGGGCCTGGAAACACCATATATTTT
>NA|TRBJ2-5|TRBV4-1|NA
CASSPPGGPYQETQYF
TGCGCCAGCAGCCCCCCCGGGGGGCCTTATCAAGAGACCCAGTACTTC
>NA|TRBJ2-3|TRBV15|NA
CATSKGQTDTDTQYF
TGTGCCACCAGCAAAGGACAGACTGACACAGATACGCAGTATTTT
>TRBD2|TRBJ2-7|TRBV5-4|NA
CASSSRENLYEQYF
TGTGCCAGCAGCTCGCGGGAGAACCTCTACGAGCAGTACTTC
>TRBD1|TRBJ2-7|TRBV5-1|NA
CASSLMGQGGNEQYF
TGCGCCAGCAGCTTGATGGGACAGGGCGGCAACGAGCAGTACTTC
>NA|TRBJ2-7|TRBV9|NA
CASSVGQTYEQYF
TGTGCCAGCAGCGTAGGACAGACCTACGAGCAGTACTTC
>NA|TRBJ1-2|TRBV28|NA
CASSPLRSIGYGYTF
TGTGCCAGCAGTCCCCTCAGGTCTATTGGCTATGGCTACACCTTC
>TRBD1|TRBJ1-4|TRBV4-3|few
CASSQKQGKGKLFF
TGCGCCAGCAGCCAAAAACAGGGGAAGGGAAAACTGTTTTTT
>TRBD1|TRBJ1-3|TRBV27|NA
CASSLDRAGNTIYF
TGTGCCAGCAGTCTGGACAGGGCCGGAAACACCATATATTTT
>TRBD2|TRBJ2-3|TRBV11-2|few
CASSPLAGGITDTQYF
TGTGCCAGCAGCCCGCTAGCGGGGGGGATCACAGATACGCAGTATTTT
>NA|TRBJ1-5|TRBV5-5|NA
CASSSQANQPQHF
TGTGCCAGCAGCTCCCAGGCGAATCAGCCCCAGCATTTT
>NA|TRBJ2-5|TRBV5-1|NA
CASSFDSNQETQYF
TGCGCCAGCAGCTTCGACAGTAACCAAGAGACCCAGTACTTC
>NA|TRBJ1-6|TRBV28|NA
CASSLSGGGYSPLHF
TGTGCCAGCAGTTTATCCGGGGGAGGTTATTCACCCCTCCACTTT
>NA|TRBJ1-4|TRBV7-9|NA
CASSFGEEKLFF
TGTGCCAGCAGCTTTGGGGAGGAAAAACTGTTTTTT
>NA|TRBJ1-1|TRBV6-1|few
CASRRIGVNTEAFF
TGTGCCAGCAGGAGAATAGGGGTGAACACTGAAGCTTTCTTT
>TRBD1|TRBJ2-2|TRBV27|NA
CASSFKTGWLGGELFF
TGTGCCAGCAGTTTTAAGACAGGGTGGCTCGGCGGGGAGCTGTTTTTT
>TRBD1|TRBJ1-6|TRBV28|NA
CATPGQGVNSPLHF
TGTGCCACCCCAGGACAGGGAGTAAATTCACCCCTCCACTTT
>NA|TRBJ2-7|TRBV4-1|NA
CASSSRGQSYEQYF
TGCGCCAGCAGTTCCAGGGGTCAATCCTACGAGCAGTACTTC
>NA|TRBJ1-1|TRBV27|few
CASLHPGAQAFF
TGTGCCAGCCTTCATCCGGGAGCCCAAGCTTTCTTT
>TRBD1|TRBJ1-2|TRBV30|NA
CARQGQYYGYTF
TGTGCCCGACAGGGACAGTATTATGGCTACACCTTC
>NA|TRBJ2-7|TRBV6-5|NA
CASSPNSYEQYF
TGTGCCAGCAGCCCCAACTCCTACGAGCAGTACTTC
>NA|TRBJ2-7|TRBV6-5|NA
CASSYKQDGEQYF
TGTGCCAGCAGTTACAAACAGGATGGCGAGCAGTACTTC
>TRBD1|TRBJ1-1|TRBV5-5|NA
CASRVTGFNTEAFF
TGTGCCAGCAGGGTGACAGGGTTTAACACTGAAGCTTTCTTT
>NA|TRBJ2-2|TRBV2|NA
CASKRSPPQGELFF
TGTGCCAGCAAACGGTCCCCCCCGCAAGGGGAGCTGTTTTTT
>TRBD1|TRBJ1-1|TRBV7-2|NA
CASSPNRGRGNTEAFF
TGTGCCAGCAGCCCAAACAGGGGGCGAGGGAACACTGAAGCTTTCTTT
>TRBD2|TRBJ2-3|TRBV28|NA
CASSVTSGGSDTQYF
TGTGCCAGCAGCGTGACTAGCGGGGGATCTGATACGCAGTATTTT
>NA|TRBJ1-2|TRBV11-2|once
CASSTRQLRTNYGYTF
TGTGCCAGCAGCACTCGACAGCTGCGGACCAACTATGGCTACACCTTC
>NA|TRBJ2-5|TRBV14|NA
CASSLLSRGSLLLREQYF
TGTGCCAGCAGTCTCTTATCGCGGGGTTCTCTTTTACTACGAGAGCAGTACTTC
>TRBD1|TRBJ1-3|TRBV30|NA
CAWARTGGSGNTIYF
TGTGCCTGGGCCAGGACAGGGGGCTCGGGAAACACCATATATTTT
>TRBD2|TRBJ2-1|TRBV7-6|NA
CASSYTRGGEAGGINEQFF
TGTGCCAGCAGCTACACTAGGGGGGGGGAAGCGGGGGGTATCAATGAGCAGTTCTTC